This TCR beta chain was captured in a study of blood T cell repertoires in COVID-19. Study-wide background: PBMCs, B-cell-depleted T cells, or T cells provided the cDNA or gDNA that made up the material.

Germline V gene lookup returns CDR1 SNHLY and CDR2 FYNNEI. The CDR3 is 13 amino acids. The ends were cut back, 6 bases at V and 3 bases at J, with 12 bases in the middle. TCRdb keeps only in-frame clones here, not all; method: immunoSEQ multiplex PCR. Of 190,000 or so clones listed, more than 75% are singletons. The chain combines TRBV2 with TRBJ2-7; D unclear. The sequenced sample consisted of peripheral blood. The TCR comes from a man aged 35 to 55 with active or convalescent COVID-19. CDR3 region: CASRTLLYYEQYF. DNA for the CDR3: TGTGCCAGCAGAACACTACTTTACTACGAGCAGTACTTC.